This T cell receptor beta chain was found in a study of radiation and T cells in renal cell carcinoma. Time point in this sample: blood 4 weeks post-SBRT, at nephrectomy. This sample's treatment: 15 Gy SBRT to primary tumor, nephrectomy 4 weeks later. Nephrectomy followed 15 Gy stereotactic body radiation by 4 weeks. Serial blood draws occurred at baseline and 2 and 4 weeks post-SBRT. The tumor was a clear cell renal cell carcinoma. Per the germline V gene, CDR1 is MNHNS and CDR2 is SASEGT. V dropped 7 bases and J dropped 11 bases, with 17 bases sitting between them. This CDR3 has 12 amino acids. The repertoire was sequenced with immunoSEQ multiplex PCR; TCRdb's copy has only in-frame clones and lacks some. The top ten clones hold around 17% of a sample with around 140,000 clones, around nine tenths of them seen once.

The receptor was derived from a woman between 45 and 60 years old with renal cell carcinoma. The V and J genes are TRBV6-1 and TRBJ1-1, with a tentative D call TRBD1 (6 bases). The sequencing here drew on blood, taken from a patient whose treatment included radiotherapy and nephrectomy. The CDR3 reads CASNHRQESAFF. The DNA for the CDR3 is TGTGCCAGCAACCACCGACAGGAGTCGGCTTTCTTT.